This is a list of T cell receptor beta chains from one sample in a study of T cells of healthy individuals. From the 5' RACE reads, TCRdb called clonotypes with MiXCR, one entry per CDR3 protein. Altogether more than 60,000 distinct CDR3 sequences are present, around 15% being singletons, with the ten largest covering about 4.7%. The source is a human donor in good health. Both conserved end residues are part of each CDR3. The D gene is left open where the match is weak.

d_gene	v_gene	j_gene	CDR3aa
.	TRBV13	TRBJ2-6	CASSSRSDSGANVLTF
.	TRBV5-1	TRBJ2-7	CASSLNTRNYEQYF
.	TRBV28	TRBJ2-3	CASSYRLGLTGTDTQYF
.	TRBV5-1	TRBJ2-1	CASSLAGDNEQFF
.	TRBV28	TRBJ1-2	CASSFLGKDNYGYTF
.	TRBV29-1	TRBJ1-5	CSAYTGGGNQPQHF
.	TRBV2	TRBJ1-1	CASSEQGMDTEAFF
.	TRBV6-2/TRBV6-3	TRBJ1-5	CAGQTGLDQPQHF
TRBD1	TRBV12-3/TRBV12-4	TRBJ2-3	CASRVDRGGTDTQYF
.	TRBV3-1	TRBJ2-2	CASSHSPGSNTGELFF
.	TRBV7-6	TRBJ1-1	CASSLEGSTEAFF
.	TRBV28	TRBJ2-5	CPRAYQETQYF
.	TRBV25-1	TRBJ2-2	CASRDSNTGELFF
.	TRBV10-3	TRBJ2-2	CAISDQWRGVNTGELFF
.	TRBV7-6	TRBJ2-3	CASSRSSTGTDTQYF
.	TRBV29-1	TRBJ2-1	CIYRAYNEQFF
.	TRBV7-3	TRBJ2-1	CASSLLGASNEQFF
.	TRBV4-1	TRBJ1-5	CASSQVGKGDKRQPQHF
.	TRBV7-2	TRBJ2-6	CASSLGALTGANVLTF
.	TRBV7-3	TRBJ2-2	CASAQWGENTGELFF
TRBD1	TRBV6-1	TRBJ1-3	CASIRQGNSGNTIYF
.	TRBV11-2	TRBJ1-6	CASSLSRQPNSPLHF
.	TRBV4-1	TRBJ2-1	CASSQWRARFPEQFF
TRBD2	TRBV11-2	TRBJ2-7	CASSLLGTISSDEQYF
.	TRBV7-9	TRBJ2-4	CASSFGANLAKNIQYF
.	TRBV2	TRBJ2-1	CASKDGPSSYNEQFF
TRBD1	TRBV5-6	TRBJ1-6	CASRRTGDSPLHF
.	TRBV6-1	TRBJ1-2	CASSEVGGYTF
TRBD1	TRBV6-5	TRBJ1-1	CASSPPGGGTEAFF
.	TRBV12-5	TRBJ1-3	CASGARAADTIYF
.	TRBV7-9	TRBJ1-1	CASSLGPRNTEAFF
.	TRBV12-3/TRBV12-4	TRBJ1-1	CASSLKALVTEAFF
TRBD2	TRBV11-2	TRBJ2-3	CASSPFGRGRPSTDTQYF
.	TRBV3-1	TRBJ1-1	CASRRTDRNGEAFF
TRBD2	TRBV27	TRBJ2-3	CASSLTSGSPDTQYF